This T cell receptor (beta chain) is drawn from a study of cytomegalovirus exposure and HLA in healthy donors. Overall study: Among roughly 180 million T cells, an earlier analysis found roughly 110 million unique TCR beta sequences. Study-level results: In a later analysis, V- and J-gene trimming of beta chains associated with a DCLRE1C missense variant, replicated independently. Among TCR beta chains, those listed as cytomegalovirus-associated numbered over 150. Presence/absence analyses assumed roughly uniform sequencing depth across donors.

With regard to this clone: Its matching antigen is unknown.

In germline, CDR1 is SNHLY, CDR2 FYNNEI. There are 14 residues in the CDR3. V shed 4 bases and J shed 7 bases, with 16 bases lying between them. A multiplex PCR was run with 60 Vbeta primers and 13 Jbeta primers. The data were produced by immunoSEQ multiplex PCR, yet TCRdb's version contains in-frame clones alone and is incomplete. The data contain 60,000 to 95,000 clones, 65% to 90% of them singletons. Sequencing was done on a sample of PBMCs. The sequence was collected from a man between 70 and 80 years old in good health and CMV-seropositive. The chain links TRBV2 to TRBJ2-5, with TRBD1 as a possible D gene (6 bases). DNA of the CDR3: TGTGCCAGCAGTGCAGACAGGCCCAGGGGGACCCAGTACTTC. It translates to CASSADRPRGTQYF.